The T cell receptor (beta chain) described here comes from a study of T-cell memory formation after mild COVID-19. A single record per CDR3 protein comes from TCRdb applying MiXCR to the 5' RACE reads. Found here are 240,000 or so distinct CDR3 sequences, over 9% of them singletons; the top ten hold around a fifth. This clonotype showed up just a few times. Trimming removed 7 bases at V and 7 bases at J, with 14 bases between. Germline assignment: CDR1 MNHEY and CDR2 SVGAGI. The CDR3 totals 13 residues. The sample was PBMCs or a T cell subset sorted from them (not recorded which). This TCR was recovered from a man aged 18-30 years who had mild COVID-19 (a few samples of this study predate the infection). Cell type and time point are not known. V usage is TRBV6-5 and J usage is TRBJ1-5, with D tentatively TRBD1 (6 bases). For the CDR3, the DNA is TGTGCCAGCAAAGGTGCGGGGGGCCAGCCCCAGCATTTT. Translating gives CASKGAGGQPQHF.